This is a list of T cell receptor beta chains from one sample in a study of blood T cell repertoires in COVID-19. Data came from immunoSEQ multiplex PCR; TCRdb stores just in-frame clones and leaves some out. Here the sample spans about 310,000 clones, 80% to 90% being singletons. Sequences were obtained from PBMCs or T cells enriched from blood (not recorded which). The receptors shown here come from a man aged 25-45 years who had recovered from COVID-19. Both conserved end residues are part of each CDR3. The order of the fields is clone size, V gene, D gene, J gene, CDR3 protein, CDR3 DNA. A D gene is named only where the DNA matches it firmly. The size entry is marked missing in some rows and otherwise reads once, few, many or a size class.

clone_size: few; v_call: TRBV19; d_call: TRBD1; j_call: TRBJ1-4; cdr3_aa: CASSTDRVGEKLFF; cdr3_nt: TGTGCCAGTAGTACCGACAGGGTAGGGGAAAAACTGTTTTTT
clone_size: NA; v_call: TRBV5-8; d_call: TRBD1; j_call: TRBJ1-2; cdr3_aa: CASSPGTGIGGYTF; cdr3_nt: TGTGCCAGCAGCCCCGGGACAGGGATCGGGGGCTACACCTTC
clone_size: NA; v_call: TRBV5-1; d_call: NA; j_call: TRBJ1-2; cdr3_aa: CASSPTDYGYTF; cdr3_nt: TGCGCCAGCAGCCCGACAGATTATGGCTACACCTTC
clone_size: NA; v_call: TRBV9; d_call: NA; j_call: TRBJ2-5; cdr3_aa: CASSVDGNQETQYF; cdr3_nt: TGTGCCAGCAGCGTAGATGGCAACCAAGAGACCCAGTACTTC
clone_size: NA; v_call: TRBV18; d_call: TRBD2; j_call: TRBJ2-5; cdr3_aa: CASSPNSLAAAQETQYF; cdr3_nt: TGTGCCAGCTCACCAAATTCACTAGCGGCAGCCCAAGAGACCCAGTACTTC
clone_size: NA; v_call: TRBV12-3/TRBV12-4; d_call: NA; j_call: TRBJ1-2; cdr3_aa: CASSFGRNYGYTF; cdr3_nt: TGTGCCAGCAGTTTCGGCAGGAACTATGGCTACACCTTC
clone_size: NA; v_call: TRBV12-3/TRBV12-4; d_call: NA; j_call: TRBJ2-7; cdr3_aa: CASSQGGYEQYF; cdr3_nt: TGTGCCAGCAGTCAAGGGGGCTACGAGCAGTACTTC
clone_size: NA; v_call: TRBV5-1; d_call: NA; j_call: TRBJ1-3; cdr3_aa: CASSLDMTFSGNTIYF; cdr3_nt: TGCGCCAGCAGCTTGGACATGACTTTCTCTGGAAACACCATATATTTT
clone_size: few; v_call: TRBV2; d_call: NA; j_call: TRBJ1-1; cdr3_aa: CASSDLRVAAFF; cdr3_nt: TGTGCCAGCAGTGATCTCCGGGTGGCAGCTTTCTTT
clone_size: NA; v_call: TRBV7-2; d_call: NA; j_call: TRBJ1-5; cdr3_aa: CASSADSLNNQPQHF; cdr3_nt: TGTGCCAGCAGCGCCGACAGTCTTAACAATCAGCCCCAGCATTTT
clone_size: NA; v_call: TRBV5-1; d_call: NA; j_call: TRBJ1-1; cdr3_aa: CASSQGGTGTEAFF; cdr3_nt: TGCGCCAGCAGCCAAGGGGGTACTGGAACTGAAGCTTTCTTT
clone_size: NA; v_call: TRBV29-1; d_call: NA; j_call: TRBJ1-4; cdr3_aa: CSVGNRGNLEKLFF; cdr3_nt: TGCAGCGTTGGTAACCGGGGGAATCTTGAAAAACTGTTTTTT
clone_size: NA; v_call: TRBV6-5; d_call: TRBD1; j_call: TRBJ1-5; cdr3_aa: CASSWTGGGGPQHF; cdr3_nt: TGTGCCAGCAGTTGGACAGGGGGCGGGGGACCCCAGCATTTT
clone_size: NA; v_call: TRBV4-2; d_call: TRBD1; j_call: TRBJ1-2; cdr3_aa: CASSQDRLGGGGYTF; cdr3_nt: TGTGCCAGCAGCCAAGATCGGCTAGGGGGCGGAGGCTACACCTTC
clone_size: NA; v_call: TRBV18; d_call: NA; j_call: TRBJ2-1; cdr3_aa: CASSRGLHNEQFF; cdr3_nt: TGTGCCAGCTCACGCGGACTGCACAATGAGCAGTTCTTC
clone_size: few; v_call: TRBV24-1; d_call: NA; j_call: TRBJ2-3; cdr3_aa: CATSAPTGSLTTDTQYF; cdr3_nt: TGTGCCACCAGTGCTCCGACAGGCTCCTTAACCACAGATACGCAGTATTTT
clone_size: NA; v_call: TRBV7-9; d_call: NA; j_call: TRBJ2-5; cdr3_aa: CASSPPTGTPQYF; cdr3_nt: TGTGCCAGCAGCCCACCTACAGGGACACCCCAGTACTTC
clone_size: NA; v_call: TRBV3-1/TRBV3-2; d_call: NA; j_call: TRBJ1-1; cdr3_aa: CASSGLGGDTEAFF; cdr3_nt: TGTGCCAGCAGCGGACTGGGGGGGGACACTGAAGCTTTCTTT
clone_size: NA; v_call: TRBV5-6; d_call: NA; j_call: TRBJ2-1; cdr3_aa: CASGGASNEQFF; cdr3_nt: TGTGCCAGCGGGGGGGCGAGCAATGAGCAGTTCTTC
clone_size: NA; v_call: TRBV7-8; d_call: NA; j_call: TRBJ1-2; cdr3_aa: CASSPGQNYGYTF; cdr3_nt: TGTGCCAGCAGCCCTGGACAGAACTATGGCTACACCTTC
clone_size: NA; v_call: TRBV12-5; d_call: NA; j_call: TRBJ1-4; cdr3_aa: CASGLVLSGDEKLFF; cdr3_nt: TGTGCTAGTGGTTTGGTACTATCAGGGGACGAAAAACTGTTTTTT
clone_size: NA; v_call: TRBV30; d_call: TRBD1; j_call: TRBJ1-3; cdr3_aa: CAWSEGARDRNTIYF; cdr3_nt: TGTGCCTGGAGTGAGGGGGCGCGCGATAGAAACACCATATATTTT
clone_size: NA; v_call: TRBV5-6; d_call: TRBD1; j_call: TRBJ2-4; cdr3_aa: CASSLGQGSSIQYF; cdr3_nt: TGTGCCAGCAGCCTCGGACAGGGTAGCAGCATTCAGTACTTC
clone_size: NA; v_call: TRBV6-2/TRBV6-3; d_call: NA; j_call: TRBJ1-4; cdr3_aa: CASSTPGGLAESNEKLFF; cdr3_nt: TGTGCCAGCAGCACGCCGGGGGGACTCGCGGAATCTAATGAAAAACTGTTTTTT
clone_size: NA; v_call: TRBV7-2; d_call: NA; j_call: TRBJ1-6; cdr3_aa: CASSLRGNSPLHF; cdr3_nt: TGTGCCAGCAGCTTAAGGGGAAATTCACCCCTCCACTTT
clone_size: once; v_call: TRBV4-2; d_call: NA; j_call: TRBJ1-6; cdr3_aa: CASSPPDGSSPLHF; cdr3_nt: TGTGCCAGCAGCCCACCTGACGGGAGTTCACCCCTCCACTTT
clone_size: NA; v_call: TRBV19; d_call: NA; j_call: TRBJ2-2; cdr3_aa: CASSIDRGNTGELFF; cdr3_nt: TGTGCCAGTAGTATAGATCGGGGGAACACCGGGGAGCTGTTTTTT
clone_size: NA; v_call: TRBV7-9; d_call: NA; j_call: TRBJ2-3; cdr3_aa: CASREQTGKRDTQYF; cdr3_nt: TGTGCCAGCAGAGAACAAACAGGGAAAAGAGATACGCAGTATTTT
clone_size: NA; v_call: TRBV6-5; d_call: TRBD1; j_call: TRBJ2-5; cdr3_aa: CASRPPGGETQYF; cdr3_nt: TGTGCCAGCAGACCCCCAGGGGGAGAGACCCAGTACTTC
clone_size: once; v_call: TRBV11-2; d_call: NA; j_call: TRBJ2-7; cdr3_aa: CASSLDYYEQYF; cdr3_nt: TGTGCCAGCAGCTTAGATTATTACGAGCAGTACTTC
clone_size: NA; v_call: TRBV7-9; d_call: NA; j_call: TRBJ2-7; cdr3_aa: CASSIGSSYEQYF; cdr3_nt: TGTGCCAGCAGCATAGGGAGTTCCTACGAGCAGTACTTC